This TCR beta chain was sequenced during a study of personalized T cell therapy for brain tumors listed by TCRdb under 2021. A note on the overall study: Identification of tumor-restricted peptides relied on a proteogenomic approach that merged mass spectrometry-based proteomic data with sequencing of the tumor's DNA/RNA.

CDR1 and CDR2, per the germline V gene, are KGHSH and LQKENI. The CDR3 contains 14 residues, cysteine and phenylalanine counted. The DNA shown is the 42-base CDR3, in frame from base 1. V is cut by 1 base and J by 7 bases, and the space between the germline ends is 11 bases. As input for TCR beta CDR3 sequencing, RNA from the peptide-stimulated T cells was extracted using an RNeasy Mini Kit. TCR Vbeta CDR3 sequencing was performed with the immunoSEQ platform at survey-level resolution. Turning to the authors' computational methods: Sequence results were analyzed and compiled with immunoSEQ ANALYZER v3.0. In TCRdb, the immuneACCESS table is reduced to in-frame sequences with V and J assigned. These tables do not hold every clone; where another copy was compared, an unresolved V gene accounts for under half, and the others remain unexplained. The V and J calls and clone size were taken over from that table, and D and trimming were inferred from the DNA. The sample profile shows about 1,800 clones; less than 25% of them were found once. 35% to 50% of the sample is in the top ten clones.

This clone showed up just a few times. The target of this receptor is not known. Qualities for individual bases were not recorded, and no much larger clone is one base off. Ficoll density gradient centrifugation was used to isolate PBMCs, and IL-4 and GM-CSF were used to differentiate adherent monocytes into dendritic cells. Peptide-loaded DCs were irradiated and co-cultured with non-adherent cells at a 1:10 ratio, and on day 7 the proliferating cells were restimulated with fresh peptide-loaded DCs. For the first stimulation the culture received IL-6, IL-7, IL-12 and IL-15, the second stimulation used IL-7 plus IL-2, and the third used IL-2 alone. The expanded cells used for TCR sequencing were cryopreserved before use.

What was sequenced was a T cell product expanded with peptides in culture. This receptor chain uses TRBV18 and TRBJ1-5, and possibly TRBD1, on 6 matching bases. This clonotype was obtained from a human donor with medulloblastoma. The sequenced DNA is TGTGCCAGCTCACCACGGGCAGGGGAGCAGCCCCAGCATTTT. Its amino acids are CASSPRAGEQPQHF. The entire variable domain, with the stretches around the CDR3 drawn from the reference TRBV18 and TRBJ1-5 proteins, is NAGVMQNPRHLVRRRGQEARLRCSPMKGHSHVYWYRQLPEEGLKFMVYLQKENIIDESGMPKERFSAEFPKEGPSILRIQQVVRGDSAAYFCASSPRAGEQPQHFGDGTRLSIL.